Listed here are 20 T cell receptor beta chains from one sample, sequenced in a study of T cell repertoires in cytomegalovirus infection. A single record per CDR3 protein comes from TCRdb applying MiXCR to the reads. The sample yields some 350,000 distinct CDR3 sequences, over 15% seen once. The sample was PBMCs. Receptors were obtained from a human donor in good health (CMV status not recorded). Some clones in this sample may be carry-over from other donors' samples.

The CDR3 DNA reads TGTGCCACAGAACTTGATCAGCCCCAGCATTTT. As protein: CATELDQPQHF. The chain combines TRBV6-1 with TRBJ1-5; D is undetermined. This CDR3 region has 11 residues. Germline CDR1 and CDR2: MNHNS and SASEGT. With 10 bases removed from V and 5 bases from J, the gap between germline ends came to 9 bases.

This clonotype was seen only a few times. This rearrangement joins TRBV20-1 to TRBJ2-5; perhaps TRBD2 as D (6 bases). The CDR3 has 17 residues. Germline loops: CDR1 DFQATT, CDR2 SNEGSKA (reference sequence). Trimming took 0 bases from V and 0 from J, leaving 17 bases between them. This CDR3 reads CSARDHSGKPYQETQYF. CDR3 DNA sequence: TGCAGTGCTAGAGATCATAGCGGAAAGCCCTACCAAGAGACCCAGTACTTC.

Only a few counts were recorded for this clonotype. The genes are TRBV20-1 and TRBJ1-5, with a tentative D call TRBD1 (5 bases). The CDR3 totals 14 residues. V was clipped by 6 bases and J by 7 bases, with 19 bases between them. Germline V gene sequence: CDR1 DFQATT, CDR2 SNEGSKA (reference sequence). CDR3 in amino acids: CSATRVRGGQPQHF. CDR3 nucleotides: TGCAGTGCCACAAGGGTGAGGGGAGGACAGCCCCAGCATTTT.

This clonotype showed up many times. The chain combines TRBV7-2 with TRBJ2-3; D remains unclear. Germline V CDR1 and CDR2: SGHTA, FQGNSA. Trimming removed 4 bases from V and 1 base from J, with 6 bases in between. The CDR3 is 13 amino acids. This CDR3 reads CASSSVRTDTQYF. For the CDR3, the DNA is TGTGCCAGCAGCTCCGTACGCACAGATACGCAGTATTTT.

This clonotype came up many times. J is TRBJ1-6 and V is TRBV7-2, with D possibly being TRBD1 (5 bases). The length of the CDR3 is 14 residues. The germline V gene has CDR1 SGHTA and CDR2 FQGNSA. Between the trimmed V and J ends, which lost 5 bases and 11 bases, there was a span of 16 bases. As DNA, the CDR3 is TGTGCCAGCAGCCTACCCGGGGGGATCGCACCCCTCCACTTT. Its protein product is CASSLPGGIAPLHF.

This clonotype has a handful of counts. This rearrangement joins TRBV5-6 to TRBJ2-4; 10 bases line up with TRBD1. Looked up from germline, CDR1 is SGHDT and CDR2 is YYEEEE. The CDR3 totals 16 residues. V gave up 0 bases and J gave up 8 bases; unmatched junction bases: 8. The CDR3 spells CASSLVGQGIVDIQYF. The CDR3 nucleotides read TGTGCCAGCAGCTTGGTGGGACAGGGGATCGTAGACATTCAGTACTTC.

CDR3 residues: CASSQPRSRNEQFF. CDR3 DNA: TGCGCCAGCAGCCAACCGAGAAGTCGCAATGAGCAGTTCTTC. This chain joins TRBV4-1 and TRBJ2-1; D is undetermined. This CDR3 contains 14 residues. Germline assignment: CDR1 MGHRA and CDR2 YSYEKL. V dropped 2 bases and J dropped 6 bases, with 11 bases sitting between them.

On this clonotype itself: One junction end does not reproduce the germline sequence, and a read error may be involved. CDR3 coding DNA: TGTGCCGGCAGCTTATATTCCGTGGAAGCCCGGGAGCTGTTTTTT. It translates to CAGSLYSVEARELFF. This rearrangement joins TRBV7-2 to TRBJ2-2; D remains unclear. Germline lookup yields CDR1 SGHTA and CDR2 FQGNSA. The CDR3 is 15 amino acids.

This clonotype was seen ten or more times. The chain joins TRBV7-2 to TRBJ2-5; D gene unclear. Between the trimmed V and J ends, which lost 2 bases and 2 bases, there was a span of 6 bases. Germline CDR1 and CDR2: SGHTA and FQGNSA. The CDR3 is made up of 13 amino acids. As DNA, the CDR3 is TGTGCCAGCAGCTTAACTCAACAAGAGACCCAGTACTTC. Residues: CASSLTQQETQYF. The full variable domain, completed using reference TRBV7-2 and TRBJ2-5, is GAGVSQSPSNKVTEKGKDVELRCDPISGHTALYWYRQSLGQGLEFLIYFQGNSAPDKSGLPSDRFSAERTGGSVSTLTIQRTQQEDSAVYLCASSLTQQETQYFGPGTRLLVL.

This clonotype turned up a few times. The V call is TRBV9, the J call TRBJ1-5; TRBD1 agrees at 11 bases. The CDR3 spans 14 residues. The trim removed 2 bases at V and 5 bases at J, leaving 0 bases unmatched. CDR1 and CDR2 (germline): SGDLS, YYNGEE. The CDR3 spells CASSVGQGDQPQHF. The CDR3, as DNA: TGTGCCAGCAGCGTGGGACAGGGGGATCAGCCCCAGCATTTT.

Regarding this clonotype: Germline is not matched at one junction end, which may reflect a read error. The rearrangement uses TRBV20-1 and TRBJ2-1; TRBD1 agrees at 9 bases. The CDR3 length is 12 residues. Germline CDR1 DFQATT, CDR2 SNEGSKA (reference sequence). The CDR3 DNA follows: TGCAGTGCTAGAGACGCCGGGACAGGGCCTCTCTTC. Protein: CSARDAGTGPLF.

This clonotype appeared a few times. The chain carries TRBV19 and TRBJ1-1; D is ambiguous. The CDR3 spans 13 residues. In germline, CDR1 is LNHDA, CDR2 SQIVND (reference sequence). Trimming took off 2 bases at V and 7 bases at J, with 11 bases between the two ends. The CDR3 region has the DNA TGTGCCAGTAGTATATCCCCCACCGGTGAAGCTTTCTTT. Its translation is CASSISPTGEAFF.

This clonotype was observed at least ten times. CDR3 sequence: CASRIPFGEQFF. The CDR3 coding sequence is TGTGCCAGCAGGATTCCCTTCGGTGAGCAGTTCTTC. The chain carries TRBV7-2 and TRBJ2-1; D ambiguous. Per germline, CDR1 SGHTA and CDR2 FQGNSA. Trimming pared 6 bases from V and 9 bases from J, leaving 12 bases between. The CDR3 spans 12 residues.

This clonotype was detected ten times or more. J is TRBJ2-7 and V is TRBV7-2; 7 bases are shared with TRBD2. The CDR3 has 16 amino acids. The germline CDR1 and CDR2 sequences are SGHTA and FQGNSA. J was trimmed by 0 bases and V by 1 base; bases with no gene match: 6. CDR3 loop: CASSLVSGMSSYEQYF. Written as DNA, the CDR3 is TGTGCCAGCAGCTTAGTCAGCGGGATGAGCTCCTACGAGCAGTACTTC.

In this sample, this clonotype turned up many times. The CDR3 reads CASSQWGADNQPQHF. In DNA form, the CDR3 reads TGTGCCAGCAGCCAATGGGGTGCAGACAATCAGCCCCAGCATTTT. V is TRBV7-2 and J is TRBJ1-5; D unresolved. In germline, CDR1 is SGHTA, CDR2 FQGNSA. Between the trimmed V and J ends, which lost 5 bases and 3 bases, there was a span of 14 bases. The CDR3 loop spans 15 amino acids.

This clonotype has a count of ten or more. The chain uses TRBV7-2 and TRBJ1-5; D is unclear. The CDR3 covers 16 residues. Germline values: CDR1 SGHTA, CDR2 FQGNSA. Trimming removed 1 base at V and 4 bases at J, with 14 bases between. In nucleotides, the CDR3 is TGTGCCAGCAGCTTAGGATACTGGGCCCTAAATCAGCCCCAGCATTTT. As protein: CASSLGYWALNQPQHF.

The chain joins TRBV12-3 or TRBV12-4 to TRBJ1-2; unclear D gene. This CDR3 spans 11 amino acids. Trimming took 3 bases from V and 8 from J, leaving 7 bases between them. The CDR3 loop is CASSFGGGYTF. CDR3 nucleotide sequence: TGTGCCAGCAGTTTCGGTGGGGGCTACACCTTC.

The gene calls are TRBV4-2 and TRBJ2-5, with D tentatively TRBD2 (6 bases). From germline, CDR1 is LGHNA and CDR2 YNFKEQ. The V gene lost 0 bases and the J gene lost 5 bases, with 10 bases spanning the gap. The CDR3 runs 14 residues. In nucleotides, the CDR3 is TGTGCCAGCAGCCAAGATTCGGGAGTGGAGACCCAGTACTTC. Translating it yields CASSQDSGVETQYF.

The J gene is TRBJ2-5, the V gene TRBV7-2, with 15 bases identical to TRBD2. Trimming at V came to 3 bases and at J to 4 bases, leaving 6 bases not matched to a gene. Germline V CDR1 and CDR2: SGHTA, FQGNSA. The CDR3 runs 17 residues. The DNA of the CDR3 is TGTGCCAGCAGCTTGGGACTAGCGGGAGGCACTAGAGAGACCCAGTACTTC. Translated, it gives CASSLGLAGGTRETQYF. Supplemented by reference TRBV7-2 and TRBJ2-5, the full variable domain reads GAGVSQSPSNKVTEKGKDVELRCDPISGHTALYWYRQSLGQGLEFLIYFQGNSAPDKSGLPSDRFSAERTGGSVSTLTIQRTQQEDSAVYLCASSLGLAGGTRETQYFGPGTRLLVL.

The chain carries TRBV7-2 and TRBJ2-3; 8 bases are a match to TRBD2. The CDR3 is 15 residues long. Unmatched junction bases numbered 4, after V lost 1 base and J lost 4 bases. Germline-derived CDR1 and CDR2 are SGHTA and FQGNSA. The CDR3 DNA sequence: TGTGCCAGCAGCTTAGGTAGCGGGAACTCAGATACGCAGTATTTT. It is translated as CASSLGSGNSDTQYF.